Given below is one TCR beta chain in context. Antigen specificity is unknown. This entry is derived from a study of cytomegalovirus exposure and HLA in healthy donors. Study observations and caveats: There were under 200 TCR beta chains listed as cytomegalovirus-associated. A later analysis found first-cohort TCR clusters tended to co-occur in the 90 to 150 validation repertoires.

V was cut by 0 bases and J by 4 bases, with 12 bases left in between. Germline V gene data show CDR1 as SGHTA and CDR2 as FQGTGA. The CDR3 totals 15 residues. TCRdb keeps only in-frame clones here, not all; method: immunoSEQ multiplex PCR. Of about 160,000 clones in the sample, approximately 96% were seen once. The chain joins TRBV7-3 to TRBJ1-1, with a weak D call TRBD1 (6 bases). Sequencing used PBMCs. This TCR was sampled from a woman younger than 30 in good health and CMV-seronegative. The CDR3 here is CASSLTPDRSTEAFF. CDR3 sequence (DNA): TGTGCCAGCAGCTTAACCCCTGACAGGTCCACTGAAGCTTTCTTT.